This T cell receptor beta chain was recovered during a study of OX40 agonist ivuxolimab in advanced cancers. Study summary: Every 2 weeks, ivuxolimab was infused into the patients intravenously at between 0.01 and 10 mg/kg. The study enrolled dose-escalation patients with hepatocellular carcinoma, melanoma, renal cell or head and neck cancer.

Sampling times: baseline, cycle 4 day 1, cycle 7 day 1. Sequencing used immunoSEQ multiplex PCR; TCRdb keeps in-frame clones, though not all of them. The sample includes 75,000 to 80,000 clones, over 80% of them seen just once. The J segment lost 4 bases and the V segment lost 2 bases, leaving 3 bases of the junction unmatched. CDR3 length: 16 amino acids. Germline V gene lookup returns CDR1 SGHDN and CDR2 FVKESK. Sample: CD4+ or CD8+ T cells sorted from blood, taken in a trial of the OX40 agonist ivuxolimab. The chain uses TRBV14 and TRBJ2-2; 11 bases agree with TRBD1. The receptor's source is an adult with an advanced solid tumor such as melanoma, head and neck, liver or kidney cancer. CDR3 DNA sequence: TGTGCCAGCAGCCAACCGGGACAGGGGGGCACCGGGGAGCTGTTTTTT. Amino acids: CASSQPGQGGTGELFF.